This T cell receptor (beta chain) was captured by sequencing in a study of neurological immune-mediated disorders. Overall study: Multiple sclerosis patients (n ≈ 34) included 31 with relapsing-remitting and 3 with secondary progressive disease.

This CDR3 has 14 residues. Trimming stripped 1 base from V and 0 bases from J, with 6 bases between. This clonotype was seen at least ten times. TCRdb reprocessed the 5' RACE reads via MiXCR and lists one record per CDR3 protein. The sample has roughly 70,000 distinct CDR3 sequences; 3.9% are singletons. V usage is TRBV12-3 or TRBV12-4 and J usage is TRBJ1-1; the D is unclear. The specimen was PBMCs. This TCR was recovered from a man younger than 40 with multiple sclerosis. In DNA form, the CDR3 reads TGTGCCAGCAGTTTAGGCCCCATGAACACTGAAGCTTTCTTT. Its translation is CASSLGPMNTEAFF.